This TCR beta chain was obtained from a study of blood T cell repertoires in COVID-19 (dated by TCRdb to the early 2020s). Looking at the study overall: Samples from collaborators originated in the United States, Italy and Spain and spanned both the acute and convalescent phases of COVID-19. The prospective study material was composed of cDNA or gDNA derived from T cells, B-cell-depleted T cells, or PBMCs. Deeply sampled blood TCRbeta repertoires from subjects exposed to, actively infected with, or recovered from COVID-19 were included in the dataset. The repertoires were released in a freely available public database meant as a resource for research on the immune response to SARS-CoV-2. The samples were drawn from the first 160 participants of the ongoing ImmuneRACE study and from over 950 subjects provided by 6 global collaborators. Nearly every sample came with metadata listing a de-identified subject ID, COVID-19 status, age in years and sex. Where available, HLA class I and class II types were taken from metadata supplied by the sample provider and were not determined by assay-based typing. Beyond this particular receptor, the publication reports: How much clinical and demographic metadata was included differed by source and by participant, and the metadata was provided uncurated.

From the germline V gene, CDR1 is SGHTA and CDR2 is FQGNSA. After removal of 1 base from V and 3 bases from J, the junction retains 6 bases not matched to a gene. The CDR3 starts with the cysteine, ends with the phenylalanine, and has 17 residues. Here the CDR3 DNA is all that survives: 51 bases in frame from base 1. TCRbeta CDR3 regions were amplified from genomic DNA by means of the immunoSEQ Assay, a bias-controlled multiplex PCR. The source study handled its data this way. Nucleated cell counts per sample were estimated from amplification of reference gene primers within the assay. Sequence reads were collapsed and filtered to measure the absolute abundance of every unique TCRbeta CDR3 rearrangement. For each sample, productive Simpson clonality was calculated as the square root of Simpson's diversity index over productive rearrangements. TCRdb stores this immuneACCESS table with in-frame sequences only. Part of the clones is absent; in the studies checked, under half of the shortfall reflects unresolved V genes, and no reason is known for the rest. That table is the source of V, J and clone size, and D and trimming were worked out from the DNA. In this sample the table shows about 400,000 clones, more than 70% of which occur a single time. The top ten clonotypes cover 1.2% of the sample.

The collaborating institutions used their own protocols to collect whole blood in K2EDTA tubes. Collaborator samples were shipped for TCRbeta analysis as frozen whole blood, isolated PBMCs, or DNA extracted from either sample type. Concerning this clone itself: Its target antigen remains unknown. The sample holds no much larger clone one base away, and base qualities are not on file.

Sample: peripheral blood. The rearrangement combines TRBV7-2 with TRBJ2-2; 9 bases in the middle match TRBD2. The clonotype originates from a man in his forties with acute or convalescent COVID-19. In nucleotide form, the sequence is TGTGCCAGCAGCTTAGTATCGGTAGCGGGAGACACCGGGGAGCTGTTTTTT. This encodes CASSLVSVAGDTGELFF.